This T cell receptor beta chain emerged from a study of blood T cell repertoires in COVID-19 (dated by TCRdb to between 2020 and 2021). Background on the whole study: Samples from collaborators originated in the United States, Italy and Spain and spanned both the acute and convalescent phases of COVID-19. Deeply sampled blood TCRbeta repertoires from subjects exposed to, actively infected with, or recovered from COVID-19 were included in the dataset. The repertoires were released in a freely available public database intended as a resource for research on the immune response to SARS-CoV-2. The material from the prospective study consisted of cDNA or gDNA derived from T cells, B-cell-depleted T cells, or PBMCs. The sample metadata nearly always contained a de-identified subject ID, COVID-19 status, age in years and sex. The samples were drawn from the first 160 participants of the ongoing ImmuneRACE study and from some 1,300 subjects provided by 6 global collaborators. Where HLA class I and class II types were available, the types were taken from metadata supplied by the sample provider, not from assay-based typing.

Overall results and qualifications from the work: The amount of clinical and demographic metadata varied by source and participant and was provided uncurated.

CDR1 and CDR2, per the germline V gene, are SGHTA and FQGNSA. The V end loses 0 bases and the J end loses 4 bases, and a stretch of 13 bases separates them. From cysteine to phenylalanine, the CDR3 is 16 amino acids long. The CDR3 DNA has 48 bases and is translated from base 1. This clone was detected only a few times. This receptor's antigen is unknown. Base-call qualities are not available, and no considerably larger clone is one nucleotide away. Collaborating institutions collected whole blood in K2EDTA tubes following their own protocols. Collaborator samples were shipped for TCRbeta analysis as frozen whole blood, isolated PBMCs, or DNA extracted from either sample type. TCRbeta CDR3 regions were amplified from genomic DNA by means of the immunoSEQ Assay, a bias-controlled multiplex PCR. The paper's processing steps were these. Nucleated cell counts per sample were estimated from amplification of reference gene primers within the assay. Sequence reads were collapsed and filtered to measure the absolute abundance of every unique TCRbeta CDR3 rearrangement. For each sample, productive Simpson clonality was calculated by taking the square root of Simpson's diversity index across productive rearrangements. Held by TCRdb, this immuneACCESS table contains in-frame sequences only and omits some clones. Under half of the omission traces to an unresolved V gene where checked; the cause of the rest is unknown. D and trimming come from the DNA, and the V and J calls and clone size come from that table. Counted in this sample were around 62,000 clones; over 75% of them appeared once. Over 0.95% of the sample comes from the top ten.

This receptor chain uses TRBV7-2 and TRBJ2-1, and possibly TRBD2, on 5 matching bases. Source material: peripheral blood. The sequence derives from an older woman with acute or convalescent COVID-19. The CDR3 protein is CASSLAGLTGYNEQFF. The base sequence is TGTGCCAGCAGCTTAGCTGGCCTAACGGGGTACAATGAGCAGTTCTTC.